This entry lists 10 T cell receptor beta chains sequenced from one sample in a study of blood T cell repertoires in COVID-19. Profiled with immunoSEQ multiplex PCR; TCRdb holds only in-frame clones, not every one. In the table there are 80,000 to 100,000 clones, 80% to 90% of which are singletons. Sequencing was carried out using peripheral blood. These TCRs come from a human donor with COVID-19, enrolled during active disease. The donor label of this sample is uncertain.

The chain recombines TRBV10-3 with TRBJ2-1, with D possibly being TRBD1 (5 bases). The CDR3 runs to 12 residues. The germline gives CDR1 ENHRY, CDR2 SYGVKD. Trimming removed 11 bases at V and 12 bases at J, with 20 bases between. The CDR3 sequence is CAVETVGALQFF. Here the CDR3 DNA reads TGTGCCGTCGAAACAGTTGGGGCATTGCAGTTCTTC.

The rearrangement links TRBV6-5 to TRBJ2-1; TRBD1 agrees at 9 bases. The CDR3 has 12 amino acids. CDR1 is MNHEY and CDR2 is SVGAGI in the germline V gene. J lost 6 bases, V lost 10 bases, and 4 bases had no gene match. The CDR3 loop reads CATMTGGNEQFF. CDR3 nucleotides: TGTGCCACCATGACAGGGGGCAATGAGCAGTTCTTC.

V usage is TRBV14 and J usage is TRBJ2-5; 7 bases agree with TRBD2. The CDR3 is 15 residues long. Germline V CDR1 and CDR2: SGHDN, FVKESK. Losses at the gene ends were 4 bases for V and 2 bases for J; bases not matched to a gene: 7. CDR3 nucleotides: TGTGCCAGCAGCCGGCTCTCGGGGGGACAAGAGACCCAGTACTTC. This encodes CASSRLSGGQETQYF.

The sample holds a few counts of this clone. V usage is TRBV27 and J usage is TRBJ2-1, with 10 nucleotides matching TRBD2. Unmatched junction bases numbered 21, after V lost 5 bases and J lost 8 bases. This CDR3 contains 19 residues. The germline V gene has CDR1 MNHEY and CDR2 SMNVEV (reference sequence). The CDR3 DNA follows: TGTGCCAGCAGTGACCCTTCGAAGAGCGGGGGGGCTGGGATTTATGAGCAGTTCTTC. Its protein is CASSDPSKSGGAGIYEQFF.

The chain is built from TRBV3-1 (or the pseudogene TRBV3-2) and TRBJ1-2; 7 nucleotides align to TRBD1. Losses at the gene ends were 2 bases for V and 9 bases for J; bases not matched to a gene: 15. This CDR3 is built from 16 residues. Germline CDR1 is LGHDT and CDR2 is YNNKEL (reference sequence). CDR3 bases: TGTGCCAGCAGCCAATCGGGTGAGGCAGGGGGTCACCGCTACACCTTC. Protein product: CASSQSGEAGGHRYTF.

V is TRBV19 and J is TRBJ1-2; a weak D match, TRBD1 (6 bases). V shed 5 bases and J shed 7 bases, with 11 bases lying between them. Germline V lookup: CDR1 LNHDA, CDR2 SQIVND (reference sequence). This CDR3 spans 12 amino acids. CDR3 amino acids: CASSSWTVGYTF. In DNA form, the CDR3 reads TGTGCCAGTAGTTCTTGGACAGTTGGCTACACCTTC. Full variable domain (rest looked up from reference TRBV19 and TRBJ1-2): DGGITQSPKYLFRKEGQNVTLSCEQNLNHDAMYWYRQDPGQGLRLIYYSQIVNDFQKGDIAEGYSVSREKKESFPLTVTSAQKNPTAFYLCASSSWTVGYTFGSGTRLTVV.

The rearrangement joins TRBV6-5 to TRBJ1-1; D gene uncertain. Germline lookup yields CDR1 MNHEY and CDR2 SVGAGI. This CDR3 is 14 amino acids long. The V gene lost 5 bases and the J gene lost 0 bases, with 10 bases spanning the gap. DNA for the CDR3: TGTGCCAGCAGTACTTATCCCATGAACACTGAAGCTTTCTTT. The encoded protein is CASSTYPMNTEAFF.

The rearrangement uses TRBV11-2 and TRBJ1-1, with D possibly matching TRBD1 (6 bases). The ends were cut back, 5 bases at V and 8 bases at J, with 12 bases in the middle. The CDR3 totals 12 residues. The germline gives CDR1 SGHAT, CDR2 FQNNGV. The CDR3 DNA sequence: TGTGCCAGCAGCGAAGGACAGTACGAAGCTTTCTTT. This encodes CASSEGQYEAFF.

The chain links TRBV21-1 to TRBJ1-3. TRBV21-1 is tagged as a pseudogene. The CDR3 has 15 residues. The CDR3 sequence is CASSSPRGSGNTIYF. The CDR3, as DNA: TGTGCCAGCAGCAGTCCTCGGGGCTCTGGAAACACCATATATTTT.

The J gene is TRBJ1-5, the V gene TRBV3-1 (or the pseudogene TRBV3-2); D is undetermined. This CDR3 has 15 residues. V lost 4 bases and J 1 base, leaving 11 bases between the germline ends. The germline CDR1 and CDR2 sequences are LGHDT and YNNKEL (reference sequence). This CDR3 is CASSPVAGSNQPQHF. The CDR3 DNA reads TGTGCCAGCAGCCCTGTTGCAGGAAGCAATCAGCCCCAGCATTTT.